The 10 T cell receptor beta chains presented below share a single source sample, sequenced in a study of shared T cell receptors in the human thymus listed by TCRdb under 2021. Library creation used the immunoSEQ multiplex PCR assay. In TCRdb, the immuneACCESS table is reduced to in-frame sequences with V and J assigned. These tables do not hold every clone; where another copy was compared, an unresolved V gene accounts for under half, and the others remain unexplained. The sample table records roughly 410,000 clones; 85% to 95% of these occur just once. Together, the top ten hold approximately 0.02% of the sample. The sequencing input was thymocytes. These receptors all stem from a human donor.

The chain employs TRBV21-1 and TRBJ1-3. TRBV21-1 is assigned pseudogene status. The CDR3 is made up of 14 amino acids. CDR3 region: CAGQYGAPGNTIYF. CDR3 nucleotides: TGTGCCGGACAATACGGGGCGCCTGGAAACACCATATATTTT.

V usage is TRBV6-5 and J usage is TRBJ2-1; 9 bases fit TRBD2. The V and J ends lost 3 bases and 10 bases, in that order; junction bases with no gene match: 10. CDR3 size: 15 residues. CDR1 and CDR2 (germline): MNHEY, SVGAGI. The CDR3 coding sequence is TGTGCCAGCAGTTATGGCGGGAGGGCCCTCGGGGAGCAGTTCTTC. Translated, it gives CASSYGGRALGEQFF.

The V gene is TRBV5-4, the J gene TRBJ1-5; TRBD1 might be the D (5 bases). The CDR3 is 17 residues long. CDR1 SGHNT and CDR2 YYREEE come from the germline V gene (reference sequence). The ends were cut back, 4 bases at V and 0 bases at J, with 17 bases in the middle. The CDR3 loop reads CASSPDSAGNSNQPQHF. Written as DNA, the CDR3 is TGTGCCAGCAGCCCGGATTCGGCAGGGAATAGCAATCAGCCCCAGCATTTT.

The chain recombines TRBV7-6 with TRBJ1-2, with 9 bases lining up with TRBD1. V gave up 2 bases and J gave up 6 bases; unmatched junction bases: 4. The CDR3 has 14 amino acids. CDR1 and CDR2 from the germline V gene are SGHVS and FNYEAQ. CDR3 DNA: TGTGCCAGCAGCTTAACCGGGACAGGGAATGGCTACACCTTC. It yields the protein CASSLTGTGNGYTF. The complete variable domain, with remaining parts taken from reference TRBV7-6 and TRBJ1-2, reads GAGVSQSPRYKVTKRGQDVALRCDPISGHVSLYWYRQALGQGPEFLTYFNYEAQQDKSGLPNDRFSAERPEGSISTLTIQRTEQRDSAMYRCASSLTGTGNGYTFGSGTRLTVV.

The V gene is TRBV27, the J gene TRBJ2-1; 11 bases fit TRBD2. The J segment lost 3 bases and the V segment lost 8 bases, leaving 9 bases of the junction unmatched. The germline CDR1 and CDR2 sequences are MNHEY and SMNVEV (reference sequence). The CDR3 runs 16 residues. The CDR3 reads CASALEGTSGYNEQFF. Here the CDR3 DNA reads TGTGCCAGCGCACTGGAGGGGACTAGCGGCTACAATGAGCAGTTCTTC.

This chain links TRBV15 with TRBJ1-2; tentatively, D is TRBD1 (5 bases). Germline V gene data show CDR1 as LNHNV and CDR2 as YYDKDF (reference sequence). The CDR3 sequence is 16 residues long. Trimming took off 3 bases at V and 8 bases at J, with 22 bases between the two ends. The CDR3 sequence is CATSRGTTEGTKGYTF. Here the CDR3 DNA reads TGTGCCACCAGCAGGGGGACGACGGAGGGAACAAAAGGCTACACCTTC.

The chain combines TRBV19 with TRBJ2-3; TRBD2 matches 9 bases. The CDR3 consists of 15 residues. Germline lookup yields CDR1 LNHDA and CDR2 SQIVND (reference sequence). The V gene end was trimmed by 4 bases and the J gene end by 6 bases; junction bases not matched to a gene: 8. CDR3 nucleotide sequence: TGTGCCAGTAGTACGATTAGCGGGAGCCTTGATACGCAGTATTTT. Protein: CASSTISGSLDTQYF.

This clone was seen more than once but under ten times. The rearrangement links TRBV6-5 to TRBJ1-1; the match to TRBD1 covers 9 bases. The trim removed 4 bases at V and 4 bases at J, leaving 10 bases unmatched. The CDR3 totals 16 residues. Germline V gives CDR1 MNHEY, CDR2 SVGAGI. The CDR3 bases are TGTGCCAGCAGTTTCCCTACCGGGACAGGGAGCACTGAAGCTTTCTTT. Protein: CASSFPTGTGSTEAFF.

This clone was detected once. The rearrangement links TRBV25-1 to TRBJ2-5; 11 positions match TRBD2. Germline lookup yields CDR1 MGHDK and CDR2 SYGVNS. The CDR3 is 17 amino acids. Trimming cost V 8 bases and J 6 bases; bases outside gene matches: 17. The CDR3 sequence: CASAKGRLAGGPKTQYF. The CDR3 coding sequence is TGTGCCAGCGCTAAAGGCCGATTAGCGGGAGGGCCAAAGACCCAGTACTTC.

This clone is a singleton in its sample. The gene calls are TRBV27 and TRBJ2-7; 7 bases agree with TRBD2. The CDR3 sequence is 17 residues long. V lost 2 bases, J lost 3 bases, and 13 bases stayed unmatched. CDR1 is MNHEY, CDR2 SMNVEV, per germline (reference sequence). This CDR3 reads CASSLKPGGGDNYEQYF. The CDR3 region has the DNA TGTGCCAGCAGTTTAAAGCCGGGGGGAGGGGATAACTACGAGCAGTACTTC.